The text below deals with one T cell receptor beta chain. The antigen it recognizes is unknown. Base qualities are not at hand, and no much larger clone is one base apart. The CDR1 and CDR2 encoded by the germline V gene (reference sequence) are LGHDT and YNNKEL. The CDR3 spans 12 residues, from the cysteine through the phenylalanine. The kept DNA is CDR3 alone, 36 bases in frame from the first base. The germline ends are 4 bases apart after V is trimmed by 2 bases and J by 6 bases. This record comes from a study of blood T cell repertoires in COVID-19 (TCRdb year 2020). The study in broad terms: Samples from collaborators originated in the United States, Italy and Spain and spanned both the acute and convalescent phases of COVID-19. The prospective study material was composed of cDNA or gDNA derived from T cells, B-cell-depleted T cells, or PBMCs. The dataset comprised deeply sampled blood TCRbeta repertoires from subjects exposed to, actively infected with, or recovered from COVID-19. The repertoires were made available in a free public database intended to serve as a resource for research on the immune response to SARS-CoV-2. Samples came from the ongoing ImmuneRACE study (first 160 participants) plus 1,254 subjects from 6 global collaborators. The sample metadata nearly always contained a de-identified subject ID, COVID-19 status, age in years and sex. HLA class I and class II types, where available, came from metadata supplied by the sample provider rather than from assay-based typing. Here is what the overall study found, with its caveats: How much clinical and demographic metadata was included differed by source and by participant, and the metadata was provided uncurated.

The immunoSEQ Assay, a bias-controlled multiplex PCR, was used to amplify TCRbeta CDR3 regions from genomic DNA. Per the source publication's procedure: Nucleated cell counts per sample were estimated from amplification of reference gene primers within the assay. To quantify the absolute abundance of each unique TCRbeta CDR3 rearrangement, sequence reads were collapsed and filtered. Productive Simpson clonality was computed per sample as the square root of Simpson's diversity index over productive rearrangements. Entries here come from immuneACCESS through TCRdb and include only in-frame sequences with V and J called. Some clones fail to appear in such tables; in the studies checked, an unresolved V gene covers under half of the shortfall, and the cause of the remainder is unknown. V, J and clone size derive from that table, while D and trimming were established from the DNA sequence. The sample table holds under 300,000 clones, of which roughly 89% were seen once. Together, the top ten hold around 2.1% of the sample.

Each collaborating institution followed its own protocols to collect whole blood in K2EDTA tubes. Collaborator samples were shipped for TCRbeta analysis as frozen whole blood, isolated PBMCs, or DNA extracted from either sample type. Sequenced: peripheral blood. The sequence is built from TRBV3-1 (or the pseudogene TRBV3-2) and TRBJ2-2; the D gene is unclear. The origin of this receptor is a man between 45 and 60 years old with acute or convalescent COVID-19. The CDR3 region: CASSQTAGELFF. The DNA sequence is TGTGCCAGCAGCCAAACAGCCGGGGAGCTGTTTTTT.